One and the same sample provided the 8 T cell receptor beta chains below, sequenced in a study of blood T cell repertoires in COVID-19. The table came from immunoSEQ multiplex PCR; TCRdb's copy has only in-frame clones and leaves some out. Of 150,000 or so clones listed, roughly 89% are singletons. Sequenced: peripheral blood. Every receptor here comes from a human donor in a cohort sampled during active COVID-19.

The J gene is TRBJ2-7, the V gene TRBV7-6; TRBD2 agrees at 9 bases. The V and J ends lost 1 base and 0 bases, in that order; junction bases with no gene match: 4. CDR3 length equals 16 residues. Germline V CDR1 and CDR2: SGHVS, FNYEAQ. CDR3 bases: TGTGCCAGCAGCTTAGGAAGCGGGGGGAGCTCCTACGAGCAGTACTTC. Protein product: CASSLGSGGSSYEQYF. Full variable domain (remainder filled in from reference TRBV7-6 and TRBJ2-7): GAGVSQSPRYKVTKRGQDVALRCDPISGHVSLYWYRQALGQGPEFLTYFNYEAQQDKSGLPNDRFSAERPEGSISTLTIQRTEQRDSAMYRCASSLGSGGSSYEQYFGPGTRLTVT.

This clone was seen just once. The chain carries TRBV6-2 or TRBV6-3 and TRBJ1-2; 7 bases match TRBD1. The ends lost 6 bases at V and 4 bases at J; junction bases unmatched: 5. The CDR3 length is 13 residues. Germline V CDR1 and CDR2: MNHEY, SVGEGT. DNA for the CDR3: TGTGCCAGCAGCCGACAGGGCATCTATGGCTACACCTTC. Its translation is CASSRQGIYGYTF.

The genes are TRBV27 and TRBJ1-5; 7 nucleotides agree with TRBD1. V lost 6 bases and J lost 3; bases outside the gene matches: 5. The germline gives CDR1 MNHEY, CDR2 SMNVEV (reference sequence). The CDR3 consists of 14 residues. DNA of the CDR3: TGTGCCAGCAGCTACAGGGGTTTCAATCAGCCCCAGCATTTT. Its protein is CASSYRGFNQPQHF.

The DNA of the CDR3 is TGTGCCAGCAGTAATCCCGGGACAGGGGGATATAGAGGCTACACCTTC. It encodes CASSNPGTGGYRGYTF. V usage is TRBV28 and J usage is TRBJ1-2; 11 bases fit TRBD1. J lost 8 bases, V lost 5 bases, and 13 bases had no gene match. Germline loops: CDR1 MDHEN, CDR2 SYDVKM. The CDR3 runs to 16 residues.

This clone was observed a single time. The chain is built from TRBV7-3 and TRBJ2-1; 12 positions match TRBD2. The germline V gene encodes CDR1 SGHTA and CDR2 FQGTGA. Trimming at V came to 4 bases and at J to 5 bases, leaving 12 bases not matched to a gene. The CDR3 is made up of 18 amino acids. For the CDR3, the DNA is TGTGCCAGCAGCTCCCGGACTAGCGGGACCCGAACCCACAATGAGCAGTTCTTC. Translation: CASSSRTSGTRTHNEQFF.

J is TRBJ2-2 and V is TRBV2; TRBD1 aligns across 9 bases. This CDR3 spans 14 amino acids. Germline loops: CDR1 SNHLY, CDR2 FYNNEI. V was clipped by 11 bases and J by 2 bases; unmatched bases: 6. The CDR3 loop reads CAGGTGGNTGELFF. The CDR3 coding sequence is TGTGCCGGCGGAACAGGGGGCAACACCGGGGAGCTGTTTTTT.

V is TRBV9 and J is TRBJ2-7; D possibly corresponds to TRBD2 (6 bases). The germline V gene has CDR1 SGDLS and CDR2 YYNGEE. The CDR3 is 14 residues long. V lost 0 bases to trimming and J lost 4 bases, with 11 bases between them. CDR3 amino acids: CASSVAGGGYEQYF. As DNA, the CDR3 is TGTGCCAGCAGCGTAGCCGGGGGTGGATACGAGCAGTACTTC.

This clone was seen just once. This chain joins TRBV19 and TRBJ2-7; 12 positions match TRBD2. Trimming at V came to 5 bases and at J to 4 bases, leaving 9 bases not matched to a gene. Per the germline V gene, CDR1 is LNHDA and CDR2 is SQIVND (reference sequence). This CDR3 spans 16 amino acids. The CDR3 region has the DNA TGTGCCAGTAGTCCCGAGACTAGCGGGAGTTTTTACGAGCAGTACTTC. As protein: CASSPETSGSFYEQYF.